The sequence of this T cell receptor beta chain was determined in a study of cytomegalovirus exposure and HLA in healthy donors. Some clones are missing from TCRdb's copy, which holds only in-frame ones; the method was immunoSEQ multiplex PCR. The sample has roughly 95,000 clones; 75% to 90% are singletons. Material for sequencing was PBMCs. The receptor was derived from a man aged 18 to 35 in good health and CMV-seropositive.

The CDR3 sequence: CASSMASVTEKLFF. The CDR3 DNA sequence: TGTGCCAGTAGTATGGCTTCAGTAACTGAAAAACTGTTTTTT. V is TRBV19 and J is TRBJ1-4, with unresolved D. The CDR3 sequence is 14 residues long. Germline V gene sequence: CDR1 LNHDA, CDR2 SQIVND (reference sequence). The V gene lost 3 bases and the J gene lost 7 bases, with 12 bases spanning the gap.